This section outlines one TCR beta chain sequence together with its context. Its antigen is as yet unknown. This entry comes from a study of blood T cells in healthy people across ages. Study-wide background: The template switching approach captured approximately one barcoded beta molecule for every two T cells. Points from the study as a whole: Whereas aged donors had fewer naive CD4+ cells, long-lived donors had more of them and higher diversity. Older age went with lower TCR beta diversity per million T cells, in a roughly linear way.

Through a sample-barcoded 5' primer and a J-beta primer mix, a second PCR was run for roughly 6 to 11 cycles. TCRdb re-derived calls from the 5' RACE reads in MiXCR, one entry per CDR3 protein. Of nearly 800,000 distinct CDR3 sequences listed, 56% were seen once; the top ten hold more than 25%. This sequence was found in a man aged 40-55 years in good health. The sequenced sample was blood.

In nucleotides, the CDR3 is TGCGCCAGCAGCTTGCCCCAGACAGATACGCAGTATTTT. Translation gives CASSLPQTDTQYF. J is TRBJ2-3 and V is TRBV5-1; D unresolved. This CDR3 spans 13 amino acids. The ends were cut back, 1 base at V and 3 bases at J, with 6 bases in the middle. The germline CDR1 and CDR2 sequences are SGHRS and YFSETQ.